The TCR beta chain described here comes from a study of T cell responses to AZD1222 COVID-19 vaccine. Regarding the study as a whole: Donors were mostly white British, more females; clonal diversity possibly underestimated. None of the repertoires were sampled until the peak T cell response had passed. When two AZD1222 doses had been given, Spike-specific TCR breadth and depth rose.

Of note for this clone: The target antigen is unknown.

V gave up 0 bases and J gave up 3 bases, with 12 bases separating them. Germline assignment: CDR1 LGHDT and CDR2 YNNKEL (reference sequence). CDR3 length equals 15 residues. TCRdb's table, derived via immunoSEQ multiplex PCR, lists solely in-frame clones and lacks some. Found here are 50,000 to 70,000 clones, approximately 85% of them singletons; the top ten hold about 21%. The V call is TRBV3-1 (or the pseudogene TRBV3-2), the J call TRBJ2-7; no definite D call. The sample consisted of peripheral blood, taken on day 0 of MenACWY control vaccination. The sequence came from an adult in good health. DNA of the CDR3: TGTGCCAGCAGCCAAGATCATACGGGCCGCTACGAGCAGTACTTC. Translating gives CASSQDHTGRYEQYF.